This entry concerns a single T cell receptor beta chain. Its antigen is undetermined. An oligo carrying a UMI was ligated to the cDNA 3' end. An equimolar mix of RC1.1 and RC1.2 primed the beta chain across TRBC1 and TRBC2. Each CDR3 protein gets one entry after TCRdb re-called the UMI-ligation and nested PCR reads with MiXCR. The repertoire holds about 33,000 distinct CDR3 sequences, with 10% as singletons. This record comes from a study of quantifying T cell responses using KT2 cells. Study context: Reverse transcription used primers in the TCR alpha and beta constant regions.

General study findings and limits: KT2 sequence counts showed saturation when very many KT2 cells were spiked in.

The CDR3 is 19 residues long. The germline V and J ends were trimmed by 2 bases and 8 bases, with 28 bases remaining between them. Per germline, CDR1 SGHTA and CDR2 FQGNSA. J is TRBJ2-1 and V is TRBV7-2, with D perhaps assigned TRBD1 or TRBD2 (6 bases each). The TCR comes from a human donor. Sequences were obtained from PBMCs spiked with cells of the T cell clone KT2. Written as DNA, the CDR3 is TGTGCCAGCAGCTTACCCACCTACGTAGGACGTAGGGGGAGGTATGAGCAGTTCTTC. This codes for CASSLPTYVGRRGRYEQFF. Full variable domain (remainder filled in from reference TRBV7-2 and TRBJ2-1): GAGVSQSPSNKVTEKGKDVELRCDPISGHTALYWYRQSLGQGLEFLIYFQGNSAPDKSGLPSDRFSAERTGGSVSTLTIQRTQQEDSAVYLCASSLPTYVGRRGRYEQFFGPGTRLTVL.